Here is one TCR beta chain with its context. This sample was taken from a study of blood T cell repertoires in COVID-19. The wider study: PBMCs, B-cell-depleted T cells, or T cells provided the cDNA or gDNA that made up the material.

V was clipped by 3 bases and J by 5 bases, with 10 bases between them. Germline V CDR1 and CDR2: MNHEY, SVGAGI. The CDR3 is 14 residues long. TCRdb's table, derived via immunoSEQ multiplex PCR, lists solely in-frame clones and lacks some. The profile shows about 260,000 clones, approximately 86% of them singletons. Source material: peripheral blood. The sequence was collected from a woman aged 55-70 years with COVID-19, enrolled during active disease. V gene TRBV6-5 combines with J gene TRBJ1-4, with D perhaps TRBD1 (5 bases). CDR3 coding DNA: TGTGCCAGCAGTTATTATGCAGGGAATGAAAAACTGTTTTTT. Protein product: CASSYYAGNEKLFF.